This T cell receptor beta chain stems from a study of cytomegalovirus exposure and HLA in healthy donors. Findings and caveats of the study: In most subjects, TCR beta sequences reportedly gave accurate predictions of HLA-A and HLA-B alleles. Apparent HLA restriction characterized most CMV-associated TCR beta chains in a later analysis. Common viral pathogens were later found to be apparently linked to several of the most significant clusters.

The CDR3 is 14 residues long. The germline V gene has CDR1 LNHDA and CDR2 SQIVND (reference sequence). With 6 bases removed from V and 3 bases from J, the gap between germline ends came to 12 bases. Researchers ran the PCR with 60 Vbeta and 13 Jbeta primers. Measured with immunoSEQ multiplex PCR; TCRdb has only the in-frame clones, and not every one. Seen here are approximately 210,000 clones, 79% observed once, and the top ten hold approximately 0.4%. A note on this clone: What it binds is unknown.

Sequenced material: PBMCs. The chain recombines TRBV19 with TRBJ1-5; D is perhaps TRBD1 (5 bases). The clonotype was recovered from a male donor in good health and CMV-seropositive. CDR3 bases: TGTGCCAGTAGGGTGGGCAGGGTCAATCAGCCCCAGCATTTT. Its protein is CASRVGRVNQPQHF.